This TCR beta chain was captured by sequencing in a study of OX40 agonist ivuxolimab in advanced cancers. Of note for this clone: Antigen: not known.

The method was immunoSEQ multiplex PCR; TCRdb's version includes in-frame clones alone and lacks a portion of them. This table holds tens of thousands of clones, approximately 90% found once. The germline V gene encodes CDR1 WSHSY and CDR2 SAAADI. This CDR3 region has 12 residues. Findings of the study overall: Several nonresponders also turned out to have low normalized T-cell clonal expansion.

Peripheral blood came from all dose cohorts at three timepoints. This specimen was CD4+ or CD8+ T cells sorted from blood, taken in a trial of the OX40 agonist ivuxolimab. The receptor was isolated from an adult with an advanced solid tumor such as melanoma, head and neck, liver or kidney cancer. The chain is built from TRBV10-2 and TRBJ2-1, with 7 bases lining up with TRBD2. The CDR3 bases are TGCGCTGGCGGGAGCTCCTACAATGAGCAGTTCTTC. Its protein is CAGGSSYNEQFF.